Listed here are 5 T cell receptor beta chains from one sample, sequenced in a study of shared clonotypes between healthy human individuals. Libraries were prepared by immunoSEQ multiplex PCR; TCRdb keeps only in-frame clonotypes and omits some of them. The sample contains about 2 million clones, just under 95% of which appear only once. Naive CD8 cells, CD45RO-negative and positively selected for CCR7, excluded terminally differentiated effector memory CD45RA+ cells. Sequences were obtained from naive CD8+ T cells sorted from blood. These receptors came from a man between 18 and 29 years old in good health.

The chain recombines TRBV5-4 with TRBJ2-7; TRBD2 agrees at 9 bases. The CDR3 consists of 15 residues. J gave up 2 bases and V 4 bases, and 7 bases lay outside the gene matches. Germline loops: CDR1 SGHNT, CDR2 YYREEE (reference sequence). The CDR3 loop reads CASSPGTSYAYEQYF. CDR3 bases: TGTGCCAGCAGCCCCGGGACTAGCTATGCCTACGAGCAGTACTTC.

The V call is TRBV4-3, the J call TRBJ1-5, with TRBD1 as a possible D gene (5 bases). V was trimmed by 1 base and J by 5 bases, leaving 12 bases between them. The length of the CDR3 is 15 residues. The germline V gene encodes CDR1 LGHNA and CDR2 YSLEER. CDR3 DNA: TGCGCCAGCAGCCAAGTGGCTGGGGCTTATCAGCCCCAGCATTTT. This sequence encodes CASSQVAGAYQPQHF.

This rearrangement joins TRBV2 to TRBJ2-7; TRBD2 might be the D (5 bases). This CDR3 is built from 12 residues. Germline V CDR1 and CDR2: SNHLY, FYNNEI. The germline V and J ends were trimmed by 10 bases and 2 bases, with 12 bases remaining between them. CDR3 DNA sequence: TGTGCCACCTCGACCGGGGCCTACGAGCAGTACTTC. This translates into CATSTGAYEQYF.

V is TRBV2 and J is TRBJ1-2; a weak D match, TRBD1 (6 bases). The V and J ends lost 10 bases and 6 bases respectively, with 15 bases between them. The CDR3 extends over 12 amino acids. Germline V CDR1 and CDR2: SNHLY, FYNNEI. CDR3 amino acids: CATLTGLNGYTF. CDR3 coding DNA: TGTGCCACCCTAACAGGGCTGAATGGCTACACCTTC.

This clone was counted a single time. Additional DNA sequences in this sample encode the identical CDR3. J is TRBJ2-1 and V is TRBV7-9; 11 nucleotides agree with TRBD2. Trimming took 4 bases from V and 0 from J; bases not matched to a gene: 5. The CDR3 consists of 17 residues. The germline V gene has CDR1 SEHNR and CDR2 FQNEAQ (reference sequence). DNA of the CDR3: TGTGCCAGCAGCTCCGGACTAGCGGGTAGCTCCTACAATGAGCAGTTCTTC. This encodes CASSSGLAGSSYNEQFF.